Sequencing of this T cell receptor beta chain was carried out in a study of control samples from healthy donors and cancer patients. The CDR3 has 15 amino acids. Germline CDR1 SGHNT, CDR2 YYREEE (reference sequence). V was shortened by 2 bases and J by 1 base, with 9 bases between the two germline ends. Clones were read by immunoSEQ multiplex PCR, and TCRdb kept only the in-frame ones, dropping some. The sample includes about 180,000 clones, roughly 89% of them seen just once. The clonotype was recovered from a woman aged 45 to 65 in good health. The chain recombines TRBV5-4 with TRBJ2-2, with D hard to call. Material for sequencing was blood. The CDR3 reads CASSFSFKNTGELFF. In DNA, the CDR3 is TGTGCCAGCAGCTTCTCCTTCAAGAACACCGGGGAGCTGTTTTTT.